These T cell receptor beta chains were read from a single sample in a study of blood T cell repertoires in COVID-19. Here immunoSEQ multiplex PCR was the method, and the copy in TCRdb shows in-frame clones only, minus some. The sample yields about 200,000 clones, 70% to 90% seen once. The sequencing sample was made of PBMCs or T cells enriched from blood (not recorded which). Receptors were obtained from a man in his thirties or forties who had recovered from COVID-19. Each CDR3 is given with its conserved first and last residue. Each record gives: CDR3 DNA, CDR3 protein, V gene, clone size, D gene, J gene. D genes are given only for firm matches. Size is stated for part of the rows, as once, few or many counts, or as a class when the clone is expanded.

DNA: TGTGCCAGTAGTATTACAGCTACATCAACCTATGGCTACACCTTC
CDR3: CASSITATSTYGYTF
V: TRBV19
size: few
D: -
J: TRBJ1-2

DNA: TGTGCCAGCAGCTTCGGGGGTTTCGGCTCCTACGAGCAGTACTTC
CDR3: CASSFGGFGSYEQYF
V: TRBV11-2
size: once
D: -
J: TRBJ2-7

DNA: TGTGCCAGCAGCAACATAGCGGACTCTAGCACAGATACGCAGTATTTT
CDR3: CASSNIADSSTDTQYF
V: TRBV7-2
size: -
D: -
J: TRBJ2-3

DNA: TGTGCCAGTAGTATAAAACAGGGGTACACTGAAGCTTTCTTT
CDR3: CASSIKQGYTEAFF
V: TRBV19
size: -
D: TRBD1
J: TRBJ1-1

DNA: TGTGCCAGCAGCCAAGGGACTAGCGGGGGACAGTTCTTC
CDR3: CASSQGTSGGQFF
V: TRBV3-1/TRBV3-2
size: -
D: TRBD2
J: TRBJ2-1

DNA: TGTGCCAGCAGTTATCGACCCGGGACAGTGAACACTGAAGCTTTCTTT
CDR3: CASSYRPGTVNTEAFF
V: TRBV27
size: -
D: TRBD1
J: TRBJ1-1

DNA: TGTGCCAGCAGTTACTCAATTGGGCAGGATGGCTACACCTTC
CDR3: CASSYSIGQDGYTF
V: TRBV6-2/TRBV6-3
size: few
D: -
J: TRBJ1-2

DNA: TGTGCCAGCAGTTTAACTAGCGTGGCGTACGAGCAGTACTTC
CDR3: CASSLTSVAYEQYF
V: TRBV27
size: once
D: TRBD2
J: TRBJ2-7

DNA: TGTGCCAGTCTAGCCCCAACAGACCTTAACGAGCAGTACTTC
CDR3: CASLAPTDLNEQYF
V: TRBV2
size: -
D: -
J: TRBJ2-7

DNA: TGCGCCAGCAGTCAATCAGCGGGGGGAAGCAATCAGCCCCAGCATTTT
CDR3: CASSQSAGGSNQPQHF
V: TRBV23-1
size: -
D: -
J: TRBJ1-5

DNA: TGTGCCTGGGGGACAGCAGCCACTGAAGCTTTCTTT
CDR3: CAWGTAATEAFF
V: TRBV30
size: -
D: TRBD1
J: TRBJ1-1

DNA: TGTGCCAGCAGCTCCCCCGGGACCTACGAGCAGTACTTC
CDR3: CASSSPGTYEQYF
V: TRBV11-2
size: -
D: -
J: TRBJ2-7

DNA: TGTGCCAGCAGCTTACAGGGCCCCCGGGGCTACACCTTC
CDR3: CASSLQGPRGYTF
V: TRBV5-6
size: once
D: -
J: TRBJ1-2

DNA: TGTGCCTGGAGTCCGACAGATACGCAGTATTTT
CDR3: CAWSPTDTQYF
V: TRBV30
size: -
D: -
J: TRBJ2-3

DNA: TGTGCCAGCACCCCAACGACTAGCGGGGCTTACGAGCAGTACTTC
CDR3: CASTPTTSGAYEQYF
V: TRBV7-8
size: -
D: TRBD2
J: TRBJ2-7

DNA: TGTGCCAGCAGCCAACAACTAGCGGGGGTGGATGAGCAGTTCTTC
CDR3: CASSQQLAGVDEQFF
V: TRBV14
size: -
D: TRBD2
J: TRBJ2-1

DNA: TGCGCCAGCAGTCGGACATATAGCACAGATACGCAGTATTTT
CDR3: CASSRTYSTDTQYF
V: TRBV5-1
size: -
D: -
J: TRBJ2-3

DNA: TGTGCCAGCAGTGATCTAGGACTAGCCAATGAGCAGTTCTTC
CDR3: CASSDLGLANEQFF
V: TRBV6-1
size: -
D: TRBD2
J: TRBJ2-1

DNA: TGTGCCACCAGCGGAGACTGGAGCTCCTACGAGCAGTACTTC
CDR3: CATSGDWSSYEQYF
V: TRBV15
size: -
D: -
J: TRBJ2-7

DNA: TGTGCCAGCAGTGAAGGGGAGGGGGGCTCACCCCTCCACTTT
CDR3: CASSEGEGGSPLHF
V: TRBV6-1
size: -
D: -
J: TRBJ1-6

DNA: TGTGCCAGCAGTTGGACTCGGACAGGGACCAATTCACCCCTCCACTTT
CDR3: CASSWTRTGTNSPLHF
V: TRBV6-5
size: -
D: TRBD1
J: TRBJ1-6

DNA: TGTGCCAGCAGTGAAATACCAGGGTTTTCCAACTACGAGCAGTACTTC
CDR3: CASSEIPGFSNYEQYF
V: TRBV6-1
size: -
D: -
J: TRBJ2-7

DNA: TGTGCCAGCAGTCCCCGGGGAGGGGCTCGTTACACTGAAGCTTTCTTT
CDR3: CASSPRGGARYTEAFF
V: TRBV25-1
size: -
D: -
J: TRBJ1-1

DNA: TGTGCCAGCAGTTACTCGGCGGTAAACAATGAGCAGTTCTTC
CDR3: CASSYSAVNNEQFF
V: TRBV6-5
size: once
D: -
J: TRBJ2-1

DNA: TGTGCCAGCAGTGAACGAACAGGGAATTCACCCCTCCACTTT
CDR3: CASSERTGNSPLHF
V: TRBV6-1
size: -
D: -
J: TRBJ1-6

DNA: TGTGCCAGCAGTCTTCCGAACTATGGCTACACCTTC
CDR3: CASSLPNYGYTF
V: TRBV28
size: once
D: -
J: TRBJ1-2